The following is a T cell receptor beta chain sequence with its context. These data come from a study of cytomegalovirus exposure and HLA in healthy donors. V dropped 6 bases and J dropped 4 bases, with 13 bases sitting between them. CDR1 SQVTM and CDR2 ANQGSEA come from the germline V gene. The CDR3 runs to 12 residues. A multiplex PCR was run with 60 Vbeta primers and 13 Jbeta primers. Only in-frame clones appear in the TCRdb table, and some are missing; sequencing was by immunoSEQ multiplex PCR. Across 85,000 or so clones, the top ten clones capture approximately 1.1% of the sample. This chain joins TRBV29-1 and TRBJ2-7; perhaps TRBD2 as D (5 bases). The sequence was collected from a woman under 40 in good health and CMV-seronegative. The specimen sequenced was PBMCs. The CDR3 DNA is TGCAGCGTGAGAGGGAATGGGTACGAGCAGTACTTC. It yields the protein CSVRGNGYEQYF.